The 27 T cell receptor beta chains given below trace back to one sample, sequenced in a study of shared clonotypes between healthy human individuals. Naive CD8 cells, CD45RO-negative and positively selected for CCR7, excluded terminally differentiated effector memory CD45RA+ cells. Generated by immunoSEQ multiplex PCR, the TCRdb table keeps only in-frame clones and is missing some. The repertoire holds around 600,000 clones, with 90% to 95% as singletons. The sequenced sample was naive CD8+ T cells sorted from blood. All receptors come from a woman aged 30 to 39 in good health.

This chain uses TRBV2 with TRBJ2-7; D ambiguous. Trimming removed 6 bases at V and 3 bases at J, with 9 bases between. Germline V gives CDR1 SNHLY, CDR2 FYNNEI. This CDR3 has 12 amino acids. The CDR3 sequence is CASRPLGYEQYF. In nucleotides, the CDR3 is TGTGCCAGCAGACCTTTGGGCTACGAGCAGTACTTC.

The chain joins TRBV7-6 to TRBJ2-1; 13 bases fit TRBD2. V dropped 4 bases and J dropped 12; count of bases not matched to a gene: 6. The CDR3 runs 14 residues. Germline V lookup: CDR1 SGHVS, CDR2 FNYEAQ. This CDR3 reads CASSSGTSGTRQFF. CDR3 sequence (DNA): TGTGCCAGCAGCTCCGGGACTAGCGGGACTAGGCAGTTCTTC.

CDR3 in amino acids: CASSAGAALYEQYF. In nucleotides, the CDR3 is TGTGCCAGCAGTGCGGGTGCCGCTCTCTACGAGCAGTACTTC. The chain employs TRBV2 and TRBJ2-7; D gene uncertain. Trimming took 4 bases from V and 3 from J, leaving 13 bases between them. This CDR3 has 14 amino acids. The germline gives CDR1 SNHLY, CDR2 FYNNEI.

The chain recombines TRBV7-2 with TRBJ2-5; 7 bases line up with TRBD2. The V gene end was trimmed by 3 bases and the J gene end by 4 bases; junction bases not matched to a gene: 5. Germline values: CDR1 SGHTA, CDR2 FQGNSA. The length of the CDR3 is 14 residues. CDR3 amino acids: CASSFGLDPETQYF. CDR3 DNA: TGTGCCAGCAGCTTCGGACTAGATCCAGAGACCCAGTACTTC.

This clone was seen only a few times. Distinct nucleotide sequences in the sample also encode this CDR3. CDR3 nucleotide sequence: TGTGCCAGCAGTTACGGGGAGAACACTGAAGCTTTCTTT. Its translation is CASSYGENTEAFF. The genes are TRBV6-5 and TRBJ1-1; D unclear. Germline V gives CDR1 MNHEY, CDR2 SVGAGI. Deletions cut 2 bases from V and 1 base from J, with 5 bases between. CDR3 size: 13 residues.

This clone was detected only once. This chain links TRBV6-5 with TRBJ2-5, with D possibly matching TRBD1 (5 bases). Germline loops: CDR1 MNHEY, CDR2 SVGAGI. Trimming pared 3 bases from V and 0 bases from J, leaving 11 bases between. The length of the CDR3 is 15 residues. CDR3 bases: TGTGCCAGCAGTTATGGGGCAGGTCACCAAGAGACCCAGTACTTC. It encodes CASSYGAGHQETQYF.

This clone was detected only a few times. V is TRBV11-2 and J is TRBJ1-2; D not certain. The CDR3 spans 14 residues. The germline V and J ends were trimmed by 5 bases and 4 bases, with 14 bases remaining between them. Germline V gives CDR1 SGHAT, CDR2 FQNNGV. In DNA form, the CDR3 reads TGTGCCAGCAGCCTCGCTACAGCGGGCTATGGCTACACCTTC. The encoded protein is CASSLATAGYGYTF.

This clone has a single count. The rearrangement links TRBV15 to TRBJ2-7; perhaps TRBD2 as D (6 bases). CDR1 and CDR2 from the germline V gene are LNHNV and YYDKDF (reference sequence). This CDR3 is built from 14 residues. V dropped 5 bases and J dropped 1 base, with 12 bases sitting between them. This CDR3 is CATSPGGGSYEQYF. Here the CDR3 DNA reads TGTGCCACCAGCCCCGGGGGAGGTTCCTACGAGCAGTACTTC.

The chain carries TRBV7-9 and TRBJ2-5; D possibly corresponds to TRBD1 (6 bases). The germline CDR1 and CDR2 sequences are SEHNR and FQNEAQ (reference sequence). Trimming took 3 bases from V and 5 from J, leaving 25 bases between them. The CDR3 extends over 18 amino acids. In nucleotides, the CDR3 is TGTGCCAGCAGCTTCGGACAGAAACGGAGTTATTCGGGGGAGACCCAGTACTTC. It codes for CASSFGQKRSYSGETQYF.

The chain joins TRBV7-2 to TRBJ2-3; TRBD2 matches at 14 bases. There are 19 residues in the CDR3. Germline V gene lookup returns CDR1 SGHTA and CDR2 FQGNSA. V was clipped by 3 bases and J by 1 base; unmatched bases: 9. CDR3 DNA sequence: TGTGCCAGCAGCTTCTCGACTAGCGGGAGGGCCCTCGGCACAGATACGCAGTATTTT. Translating it yields CASSFSTSGRALGTDTQYF.

The chain employs TRBV9 and TRBJ2-7; TRBD2 agrees at 7 bases. This CDR3 has 15 residues. The V gene end was trimmed by 4 bases and the J gene end by 6 bases; junction bases not matched to a gene: 13. Per germline, CDR1 SGDLS and CDR2 YYNGEE. CDR3 nucleotide sequence: TGTGCCAGCAGCCCTGGCCGGGGAGGGCCCCTCGAGCAGTACTTC. Amino acid sequence: CASSPGRGGPLEQYF.

V gene TRBV14 combines with J gene TRBJ2-1, with TRBD2 identical over 11 bases. In germline, CDR1 is SGHDN, CDR2 FVKESK. The CDR3 spans 15 residues. With 4 bases clipped from V and 7 bases from J, the junction kept 6 bases outside the gene matches. In DNA form, the CDR3 reads TGTGCCAGCAGCCCCCGACTAGCGGGATGGAATGAGCAGTTCTTC. This sequence encodes CASSPRLAGWNEQFF.

The chain recombines TRBV19 with TRBJ1-2; weak D call: TRBD1 (5 bases). V lost 0 bases and J lost 3, with 14 bases in between. Germline lookup yields CDR1 LNHDA and CDR2 SQIVND (reference sequence). The CDR3 consists of 16 residues. The CDR3 DNA is TGTGCCAGTAGTATAGATCATGGCGACAGCTACTATGGCTACACCTTC. As protein: CASSIDHGDSYYGYTF.

The chain couples TRBV27 to TRBJ2-1, with 9 bases lining up with TRBD2. Looked up from germline, CDR1 is MNHEY and CDR2 is SMNVEV (reference sequence). V trimming: 3 bases; J trimming: 0 bases; junction bases outside the gene matches: 9. This CDR3 has 18 amino acids. The CDR3 here is CASSLAGLAGRSYNEQFF. The CDR3 DNA follows: TGTGCCAGCAGTTTGGCTGGGCTAGCGGGACGCTCCTACAATGAGCAGTTCTTC.

The chain carries TRBV19 and TRBJ1-5; D remains unclear. With 7 bases removed from V and 2 bases from J, the gap between germline ends came to 15 bases. Germline V gene sequence: CDR1 LNHDA, CDR2 SQIVND (reference sequence). This CDR3 is 15 amino acids long. The CDR3 sequence: CASTEFSGGNQPQHF. CDR3 sequence (DNA): TGTGCCAGTACTGAATTCAGCGGAGGCAATCAGCCCCAGCATTTT.

V gene TRBV27 combines with J gene TRBJ2-2, with D perhaps matching TRBD2 (6 bases). Germline V gene sequence: CDR1 MNHEY, CDR2 SMNVEV (reference sequence). The CDR3 runs to 15 residues. The V and J ends lost 10 bases and 0 bases respectively, with 15 bases between them. The CDR3 bases are TGTGCCACCGGAGGGACTCCCGCGAACACCGGGGAGCTGTTTTTT. It specifies CATGGTPANTGELFF.

This clone was picked up one time. This rearrangement joins TRBV7-9 to TRBJ2-3; D is undetermined. The CDR3 length is 12 residues. V dropped 1 base and J dropped 14 bases, with 13 bases sitting between them. In germline, CDR1 is SEHNR, CDR2 FQNEAQ (reference sequence). CDR3 nucleotides: TGTGCCAGCAGCTTAGGCGGATTTAATCGGTATTTT. Its protein is CASSLGGFNRYF.

This rearrangement joins TRBV2 to TRBJ2-7; D remains unclear. The germline CDR1 and CDR2 sequences are SNHLY and FYNNEI. The length of the CDR3 is 13 residues. Trimming removed 4 bases from V and 0 bases from J, with 7 bases in between. The CDR3 sequence: CASSVVNSYEQYF. For the CDR3, the DNA is TGTGCCAGCAGTGTAGTCAACTCCTACGAGCAGTACTTC.

In the case of this clone: The same CDR3 is also encoded by other DNA sequences in this sample. The chain links TRBV27 to TRBJ2-7; D unclear. The CDR3 consists of 13 residues. V shed 3 bases and J shed 4 bases, with 10 bases lying between them. Germline lookup yields CDR1 MNHEY and CDR2 SMNVEV (reference sequence). The CDR3 nucleotides are TGTGCCAGCAGTTTTTCCGGTCGATACGAGCAGTACTTC. Translating it yields CASSFSGRYEQYF.

As regards this clone: Other DNA sequences in the sample encode the same CDR3. For the CDR3, the DNA is TGTGCCAGCAGCTTGGACCGGAACACTGAAGCTTTCTTT. It yields the protein CASSLDRNTEAFF. This rearrangement joins TRBV5-6 to TRBJ1-1; no clear D gene. With 0 bases removed from V and 1 base from J, the gap between germline ends came to 4 bases. Looked up from germline, CDR1 is SGHDT and CDR2 is YYEEEE. The CDR3 totals 13 residues. The whole variable domain, filled in from reference TRBV5-6 and TRBJ1-1, reads DAGVTQSPTHLIKTRGQQVTLRCSPKSGHDTVSWYQQALGQGPQFIFQYYEEEERQRGNFPDRFSGHQFPNYSSELNVNALLLGDSALYLCASSLDRNTEAFFGQGTRLTVV.

In DNA, the CDR3 is TGTGCCAGGGGAGACCGGGACAGACCCTACGAGCAGTACTTC. Protein product: CARGDRDRPYEQYF. The rearrangement joins TRBV2 to TRBJ2-7, with TRBD1 identical over 7 bases. Unmatched junction bases numbered 10, after V lost 9 bases and J lost 2 bases. Germline CDR1 reads SNHLY; CDR2 reads FYNNEI. There are 14 residues in the CDR3.

The chain is built from TRBV19 and TRBJ2-7; D is undetermined. Deletions cut 3 bases from V and 6 bases from J, with 12 bases between. The CDR3 has 13 residues. CDR1 LNHDA and CDR2 SQIVND come from the germline V gene (reference sequence). CDR3 sequence: CASSILKGTEQYF. The CDR3 DNA is TGTGCCAGTAGTATCCTCAAGGGAACCGAGCAGTACTTC.

The genes are TRBV13 and TRBJ2-7, with TRBD1 matching 7 bases. The CDR3 length is 14 residues. Germline values: CDR1 PRHDT, CDR2 FYEKMQ (reference sequence). V gave up 3 bases and J gave up 1 base; unmatched junction bases: 3. The CDR3 DNA reads TGTGCCAGCAGCTTCGGCAGGGGGTCCTACGAGCAGTACTTC. Translating gives CASSFGRGSYEQYF.

Concerning this clone: The same CDR3 arises from other DNA sequences in this sample as well. This chain links TRBV9 with TRBJ1-5; D is undetermined. Germline lookup yields CDR1 SGDLS and CDR2 YYNGEE. Trimming shortened V by 0 bases and J by 4 bases, and 5 bases separated the two germline ends. CDR3 size: 13 residues. DNA for the CDR3: TGTGCCAGCAGCGTAGACGGTAATCAGCCCCAGCATTTT. It encodes CASSVDGNQPQHF.

The chain has TRBV6-5 and TRBJ1-5, with 7 bases identical to TRBD1. CDR1 MNHEY and CDR2 SVGAGI come from the germline V gene. The CDR3 sequence is 14 residues long. V gave up 5 bases and J gave up 7 bases; unmatched junction bases: 8. CDR3 in DNA: TGTGCCAGCAGTACCGACAGGGCGGGACAGCCCCAGCATTTT. Protein product: CASSTDRAGQPQHF.

The CDR3 spells CASSLATSGVRETQYF. The CDR3 region has the DNA TGTGCCAGCAGCTTGGCTACTAGCGGGGTTAGGGAGACCCAGTACTTC. The chain couples TRBV5-6 to TRBJ2-5; 10 bases map to TRBD2. Germline V CDR1 and CDR2: SGHDT, YYEEEE. The junction had 7 bases not matched to a gene; V was cut back by 0 bases and J by 5 bases. The CDR3 totals 16 residues.

This clone showed up just once. V gene TRBV13 combines with J gene TRBJ2-7; TRBD2 matches 9 bases. V lost 1 base and J lost 3; bases outside the gene matches: 22. Germline V gene sequence: CDR1 PRHDT, CDR2 FYEKMQ (reference sequence). This CDR3 comprises 21 residues. The chain's CDR3 is CASSLVGELAGKEGKVYEQYF. The CDR3 nucleotides read TGTGCCAGCAGCTTAGTGGGGGAACTAGCGGGTAAAGAAGGCAAGGTCTACGAGCAGTACTTC.